The 9 T cell receptor beta chains below were found in one sample sequenced in a study of blood T cell repertoires in COVID-19. The assay was immunoSEQ multiplex PCR, and TCRdb's table has in-frame clones only and misses some. The table records 380,000 or so clones, 70% to 90% of them present only once. The sequencing input was peripheral blood. All receptors derive from a woman aged 55-70 years with COVID-19, enrolled during active disease.

This sequence joins TRBV6-5 and TRBJ1-2; 8 bases fit TRBD1. Germline CDR1 MNHEY, CDR2 SVGAGI. The V and J ends lost 6 bases and 4 bases, in that order; junction bases with no gene match: 4. This CDR3 is 13 amino acids long. CDR3 amino acids: CASSRTGTYGYTF. The CDR3 DNA sequence: TGTGCCAGCAGCCGGACAGGGACCTATGGCTACACCTTC.

The rearrangement joins TRBV2 to TRBJ1-6, with a possible D match to TRBD1 (5 bases). The V gene lost 6 bases and the J gene lost 5 bases, with 20 bases spanning the gap. The CDR3 runs to 17 residues. Per germline, CDR1 SNHLY and CDR2 FYNNEI. The CDR3 loop reads CASREIGRALDNSPLHF. CDR3 in DNA: TGTGCCAGCAGAGAAATCGGCAGGGCTCTCGATAATTCACCCCTCCACTTT.

CDR3 loop: CASSSSESEKLFF. The CDR3 DNA is TGTGCCAGCAGCTCGTCCGAGTCCGAAAAACTGTTTTTT. The J gene is TRBJ1-4, the V gene TRBV7-9; D not resolved. The length of the CDR3 is 13 residues. Germline-derived CDR1 and CDR2 are SEHNR and FQNEAQ (reference sequence). V gave up 4 bases and J gave up 8 bases, with 11 bases separating them.

The chain recombines TRBV5-6 with TRBJ2-7; TRBD1 aligns across 8 bases. The CDR3 is 17 amino acids. Germline CDR1 and CDR2: SGHDT and YYEEEE. The J segment lost 1 base and the V segment lost 2 bases, leaving 11 bases of the junction unmatched. This chain's CDR3 is CASSFSPGRGPSYEQYF. In DNA form, the CDR3 reads TGTGCCAGCAGCTTCTCCCCCGGCAGGGGGCCTTCCTACGAGCAGTACTTC.

V and J are TRBV4-1 and TRBJ2-7, with a tentative D call TRBD1 (6 bases). V was clipped by 3 bases and J by 6 bases, with 12 bases between them. Per the germline V gene, CDR1 is MGHRA and CDR2 is YSYEKL. CDR3 length: 13 amino acids. As DNA, the CDR3 is TGCGCCAGCAGCCACCAGGGGTCAGGCGAGCAGTACTTC. Amino acids: CASSHQGSGEQYF.

The chain has TRBV9 and TRBJ2-3, with a weak D call TRBD2 (5 bases). Germline CDR1 reads SGDLS; CDR2 reads YYNGEE. CDR3 length: 15 amino acids. The V end was cut by 4 bases, the J end by 4 bases, with 16 bases between. CDR3 region: CASSPRGPGADTQYF. DNA for the CDR3: TGTGCCAGCAGCCCCCGAGGACCCGGGGCAGATACGCAGTATTTT.

This sequence joins TRBV15 and TRBJ2-7; 7 nucleotides line up with TRBD1. J was trimmed by 2 bases and V by 1 base; bases with no gene match: 2. The CDR3 spans 14 residues. Germline assignment: CDR1 LNHNV and CDR2 YYDKDF (reference sequence). DNA of the CDR3: TGTGCCACCAGCAGAGGTGGGACAGCCTACGAGCAGTACTTC. Encoded protein: CATSRGGTAYEQYF.

V gene TRBV3-1 (or the pseudogene TRBV3-2) combines with J gene TRBJ2-2, with D hard to call. The germline gives CDR1 LGHDT, CDR2 YNNKEL (reference sequence). The CDR3 sequence is 12 residues long. V gave up 4 bases and J gave up 8 bases, with 8 bases separating them. The CDR3 here is CASSPLLGELFF. For the CDR3, the DNA is TGTGCCAGCAGCCCCCTATTGGGGGAGCTGTTTTTT.

This chain links TRBV13 with TRBJ2-5, with D perhaps TRBD2 (5 bases). The V gene lost 5 bases and the J gene lost 1 base, with 14 bases spanning the gap. Germline V gives CDR1 PRHDT, CDR2 FYEKMQ (reference sequence). The CDR3 spans 15 residues. In nucleotides, the CDR3 is TGTGCCAGCAGCCGTAAAGCGGCCTTCCAAGAGACCCAGTACTTC. Translation gives CASSRKAAFQETQYF.